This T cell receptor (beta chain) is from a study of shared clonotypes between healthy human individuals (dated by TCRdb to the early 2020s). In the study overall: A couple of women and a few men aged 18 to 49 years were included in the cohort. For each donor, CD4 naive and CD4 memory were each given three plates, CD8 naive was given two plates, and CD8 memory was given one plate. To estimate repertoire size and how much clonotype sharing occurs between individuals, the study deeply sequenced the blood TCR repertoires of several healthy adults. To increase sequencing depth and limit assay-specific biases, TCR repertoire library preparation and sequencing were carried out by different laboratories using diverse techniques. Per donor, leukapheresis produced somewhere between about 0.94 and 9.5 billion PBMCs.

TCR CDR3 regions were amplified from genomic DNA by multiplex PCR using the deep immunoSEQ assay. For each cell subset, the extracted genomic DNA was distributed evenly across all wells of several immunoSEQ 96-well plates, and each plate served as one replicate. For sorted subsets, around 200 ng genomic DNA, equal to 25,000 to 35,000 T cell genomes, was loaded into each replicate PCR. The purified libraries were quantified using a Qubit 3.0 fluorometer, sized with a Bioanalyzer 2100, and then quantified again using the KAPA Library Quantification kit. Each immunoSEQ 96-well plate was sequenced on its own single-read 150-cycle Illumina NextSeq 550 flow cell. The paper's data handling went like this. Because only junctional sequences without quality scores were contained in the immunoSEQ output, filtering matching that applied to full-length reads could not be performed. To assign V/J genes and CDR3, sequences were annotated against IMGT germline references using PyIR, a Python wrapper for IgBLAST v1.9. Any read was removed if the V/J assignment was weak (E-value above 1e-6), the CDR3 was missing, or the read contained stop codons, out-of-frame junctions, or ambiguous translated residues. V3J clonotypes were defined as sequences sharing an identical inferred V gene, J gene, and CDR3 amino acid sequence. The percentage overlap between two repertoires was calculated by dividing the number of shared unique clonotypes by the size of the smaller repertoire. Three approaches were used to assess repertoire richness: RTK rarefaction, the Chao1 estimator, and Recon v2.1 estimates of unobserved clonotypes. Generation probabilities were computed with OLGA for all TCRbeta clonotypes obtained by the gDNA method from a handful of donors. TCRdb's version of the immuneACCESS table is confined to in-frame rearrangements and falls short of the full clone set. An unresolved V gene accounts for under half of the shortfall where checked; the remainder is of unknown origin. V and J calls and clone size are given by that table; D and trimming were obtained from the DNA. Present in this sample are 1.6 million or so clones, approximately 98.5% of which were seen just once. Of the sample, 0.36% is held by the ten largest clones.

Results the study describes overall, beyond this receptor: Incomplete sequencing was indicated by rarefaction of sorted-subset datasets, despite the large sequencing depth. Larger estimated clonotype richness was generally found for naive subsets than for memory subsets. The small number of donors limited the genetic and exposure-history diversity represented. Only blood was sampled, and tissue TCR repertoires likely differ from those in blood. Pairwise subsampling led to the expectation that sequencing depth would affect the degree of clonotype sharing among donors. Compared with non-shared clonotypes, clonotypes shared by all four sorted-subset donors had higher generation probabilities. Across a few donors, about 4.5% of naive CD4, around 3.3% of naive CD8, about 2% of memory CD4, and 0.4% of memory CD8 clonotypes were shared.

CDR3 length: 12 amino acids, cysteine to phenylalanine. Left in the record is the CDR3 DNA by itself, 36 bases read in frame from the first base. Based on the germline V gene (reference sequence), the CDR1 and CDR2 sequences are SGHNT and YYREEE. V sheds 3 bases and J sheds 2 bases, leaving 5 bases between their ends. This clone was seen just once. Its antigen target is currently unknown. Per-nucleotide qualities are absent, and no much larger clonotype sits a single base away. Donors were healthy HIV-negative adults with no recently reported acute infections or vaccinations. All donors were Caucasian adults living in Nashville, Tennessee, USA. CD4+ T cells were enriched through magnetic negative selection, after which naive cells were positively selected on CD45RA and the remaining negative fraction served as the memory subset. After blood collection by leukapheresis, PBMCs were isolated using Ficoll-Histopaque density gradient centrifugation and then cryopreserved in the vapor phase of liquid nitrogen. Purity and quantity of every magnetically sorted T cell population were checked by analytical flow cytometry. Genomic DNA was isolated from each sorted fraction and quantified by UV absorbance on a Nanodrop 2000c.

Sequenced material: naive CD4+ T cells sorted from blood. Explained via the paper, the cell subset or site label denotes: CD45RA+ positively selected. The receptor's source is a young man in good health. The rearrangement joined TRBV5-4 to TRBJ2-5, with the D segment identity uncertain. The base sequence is TGTGCCAGCAGCTCAGTTCAAGAGACCCAGTACTTC. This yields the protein CASSSVQETQYF.